The T cell receptor beta chain described here comes from a study of shared clonotypes between healthy human individuals. Study outcomes and limitations: At large depth, rarefaction still showed sorted-subset sequencing to be incomplete. The study found roughly 5% of naive CD4 clonotypes shared across several donors.

This CDR3 is 12 amino acids long. The V and J ends lost 8 bases and 2 bases respectively, with 8 bases between them. Germline CDR1 reads MNHEY; CDR2 reads SMNVEV (reference sequence). Once extracted for a subset, genomic DNA was divided evenly among several immunoSEQ plates. Sequenced by immunoSEQ multiplex PCR; TCRdb stores in-frame clones only, minus some. The profile shows nearly 600,000 clones, roughly 95% of them singletons. This clone has only one observation. Its antigen remains unknown. In the naive CD8 group, cells lacked CD45RO and were positively selected for CCR7, so terminally differentiated effector memory CD45RA+ cells were left out.

This receptor was identified in a woman in her 30s in good health. The sample taken for sequencing was naive CD8+ T cells sorted from blood. The chain joins TRBV27 to TRBJ2-3; D is unresolved. The CDR3 DNA reads TGTGCCAGCTCAGACCACACAGATACGCAGTATTTT. It codes for CASSDHTDTQYF.